The next 32 T cell receptor beta chains were all read from a single sample in a study of cytomegalovirus exposure and HLA in healthy donors (dated by TCRdb to 2016 to 2017). Library generation was performed with the immunoSEQ multiplex PCR assay. A mixture of 60 forward primers for TCR Vbeta segments and 13 reverse primers for TCR Jbeta segments was used in the multiplex PCR. TCRdb holds this immuneACCESS table with in-frame rearrangements only. Some clones are missing; in checked studies, unresolved V genes explain under half, and the rest has no known cause. In this sample the table shows 200,000 or so clones, around 87% of which occur a single time. The ten largest clonotypes hold around 1.4% of the sample. The sample taken for sequencing was PBMCs. The receptors shown here come from a young man in good health and CMV-seronegative.

This rearrangement joins TRBV6-5 to TRBJ2-5; TRBD2 matches at 7 bases. This CDR3 contains 15 residues. Germline V gives CDR1 MNHEY, CDR2 SVGAGI. V was pared by 5 bases and J by 2 bases, with 8 bases of the junction left unmatched. For the CDR3, the DNA is TGTGCCAGCAGTATGATCGGGGGGTCACAAGAGACCCAGTACTTC. Protein sequence: CASSMIGGSQETQYF.

The rearrangement joins TRBV28 to TRBJ2-3; D not certain. CDR3 length equals 14 residues. CDR1 and CDR2 from the germline V gene are MDHEN and SYDVKM. Trimming shortened V by 6 bases and J by 5 bases, and 15 bases separated the two germline ends. The DNA of the CDR3 is TGTGCCAGCAGCCTTGCCCCGGAGAGAGATACGCAGTATTTT. Translation gives CASSLAPERDTQYF.

The chain employs TRBV2 and TRBJ2-2, with 9 bases lining up with TRBD1. Germline V gene lookup returns CDR1 SNHLY and CDR2 FYNNEI. V gave up 7 bases and J gave up 2 bases; unmatched junction bases: 8. The CDR3 length is 16 residues. The CDR3 reads CASIREGQGNTGELFF. Here the CDR3 DNA reads TGTGCCAGCATAAGAGAGGGACAGGGTAACACCGGGGAGCTGTTTTTT.

The gene calls are TRBV11-2 and TRBJ2-1; D gene uncertain. The CDR3 extends over 18 amino acids. V was clipped by 5 bases and J by 0 bases, with 20 bases between them. Germline CDR1 is SGHAT and CDR2 is FQNNGV. The CDR3 region is CASSRGFMAYNSYNEQFF. CDR3 bases: TGTGCCAGCAGCCGAGGCTTTATGGCCTATAACTCCTACAATGAGCAGTTCTTC.

The chain has TRBV4-1 and TRBJ2-1; TRBD1 matches at 9 bases. Germline CDR1 MGHRA, CDR2 YSYEKL. V lost 4 bases to trimming and J lost 7 bases; unmatched junction nucleotides: 11. The CDR3 has 16 amino acids. Written as DNA, the CDR3 is TGCGCCAGCAGCCCTGATGGGACAGGGTTTAGGAATGAGCAGTTCTTC. It specifies CASSPDGTGFRNEQFF.

The chain links TRBV7-9 to TRBJ1-6, with D maybe TRBD1 (5 bases). This CDR3 comprises 15 residues. Germline values: CDR1 SEHNR, CDR2 FQNEAQ (reference sequence). The germline V and J ends were trimmed by 5 bases and 6 bases, with 14 bases remaining between them. In DNA form, the CDR3 reads TGTGCCAGCAGCCCCAGGACAACTACTAATTCACCCCTCCACTTT. Protein sequence: CASSPRTTTNSPLHF. Supplemented by reference TRBV7-9 and TRBJ1-6, the full variable domain reads DTGVSQNPRHKITKRGQNVTFRCDPISEHNRLYWYRQTLGQGPEFLTYFQNEAQLEKSRLLSDRFSAERPKGSFSTLEIQRTEQGDSAMYLCASSPRTTTNSPLHFGNGTRLTVT.

The V and J genes are TRBV11-2 and TRBJ1-1, with D perhaps matching TRBD1 (6 bases). The CDR3 is made up of 14 amino acids. In germline, CDR1 is SGHAT, CDR2 FQNNGV. The V end lost 4 bases, the J end lost 1 base, and 10 bases lay between the germline ends. This CDR3 reads CASSWYRENTEAFF. The CDR3 DNA sequence: TGTGCCAGCAGCTGGTACAGGGAGAACACTGAAGCTTTCTTT.

This chain connects TRBV6-5 to TRBJ1-5; 7 bases agree with TRBD1. The CDR3 has 15 amino acids. V lost 6 bases to trimming and J lost 1 base; unmatched junction nucleotides: 6. In germline, CDR1 is MNHEY, CDR2 SVGAGI. CDR3 in amino acids: CASREGALSNQPQHF. CDR3 coding DNA: TGTGCCAGCAGAGAGGGGGCGCTGAGCAATCAGCCCCAGCATTTT.

The V call is TRBV19, the J call TRBJ2-1; TRBD1 matches 11 bases. J gave up 4 bases and V 10 bases, and 21 bases lay outside the gene matches. CDR3 length equals 19 residues. The germline CDR1 and CDR2 sequences are LNHDA and SQIVND (reference sequence). CDR3 residues: CATSKLGQGASGAYNEQFF. In DNA, the CDR3 is TGTGCCACCTCAAAGCTCGGACAGGGGGCCTCGGGTGCTTACAATGAGCAGTTCTTC.

The rearrangement uses TRBV18 and TRBJ1-2; TRBD1 matches at 7 bases. The CDR3 is made up of 14 amino acids. J gave up 5 bases and V 3 bases, and 6 bases lay outside the gene matches. Germline values: CDR1 KGHSH, CDR2 LQKENI. CDR3: CASSPGTANYGYTF. As DNA, the CDR3 is TGTGCCAGCTCACCTGGGACAGCCAATTATGGCTACACCTTC.

The chain couples TRBV2 to TRBJ2-1; 10 nucleotides line up with TRBD1. Trimming at V came to 6 bases and at J to 7 bases, leaving 6 bases not matched to a gene. From germline, CDR1 is SNHLY and CDR2 FYNNEI. The CDR3 is made up of 14 amino acids. For the CDR3, the DNA is TGTGCCAGCAGATTTAGACAGGGGGCGAATGAGCAGTTCTTC. Protein product: CASRFRQGANEQFF.

V is TRBV18 and J is TRBJ2-2, with TRBD1 matching 7 bases. The V and J ends lost 1 base and 3 bases, in that order; junction bases with no gene match: 2. The CDR3 loop spans 15 amino acids. The germline CDR1 and CDR2 sequences are KGHSH and LQKENI. CDR3 DNA: TGTGCCAGCTCACCACAGGGGGCGCACACCGGGGAGCTGTTTTTT. Translating it yields CASSPQGAHTGELFF.

The CDR3 loop reads CASASLAGGANEQFF. CDR3 sequence (DNA): TGTGCCAGCGCATCACTAGCGGGAGGGGCCAATGAGCAGTTCTTC. The rearrangement joins TRBV6-5 to TRBJ2-1; TRBD2 matches at 13 bases. This CDR3 is built from 15 residues. Trimming removed 8 bases from V and 6 bases from J; junction bases left unmatched: 7. CDR1 MNHEY and CDR2 SVGAGI come from the germline V gene.

This clone appeared a single time. The rearrangement links TRBV10-2 to TRBJ2-3; no firm D call. Per germline, CDR1 WSHSY and CDR2 SAAADI. Trimming cost V 0 bases and J 7 bases, with 11 bases left between them. The CDR3 consists of 14 residues. CDR3 loop: CASSESRVSHTQYF. CDR3 bases: TGCGCCAGCAGTGAGTCCCGCGTCTCCCATACGCAGTATTTT.

The rearrangement links TRBV28 to TRBJ2-5; D may be TRBD2 (5 bases). The end of the DNA fits TRBJ2-7 better, so the J call may be wrong. CDR3 length equals 14 residues. CDR1 is MDHEN and CDR2 is SYDVKM in the germline V gene. The CDR3 protein is CASSLGLIPFEQYF. CDR3 nucleotides: TGTGCCAGCAGTTTAGGACTCATTCCCTTCGAGCAGTACTTC.

The V gene is TRBV4-3, the J gene TRBJ1-2; 11 bases are a match to TRBD1. With 0 bases clipped from V and 5 bases from J, the junction kept 5 bases outside the gene matches. The length of the CDR3 is 16 residues. Germline-derived CDR1 and CDR2 are LGHNA and YSLEER. The CDR3 region is CASSQELGQGAYGYTF. Here the CDR3 DNA reads TGCGCCAGCAGCCAAGAATTAGGACAGGGGGCGTATGGCTACACCTTC.

The V gene is TRBV27, the J gene TRBJ1-5, with 8 bases aligning to TRBD1. Germline V gene data show CDR1 as MNHEY and CDR2 as SMNVEV (reference sequence). V was clipped by 5 bases and J by 6 bases; unmatched bases: 6. The CDR3 contains 14 residues. The CDR3 nucleotides are TGTGCCAGCAGTCACCACAGGGGGGTTCAGCCCCAGCATTTT. Translated: CASSHHRGVQPQHF.

CDR3: CASSSLAGGGTQYF. Written as DNA, the CDR3 is TGTGCCAGCAGCTCCTTAGCGGGAGGGGGGACCCAGTACTTC. The V gene is TRBV7-9, the J gene TRBJ2-5; the match to TRBD2 covers 11 bases. The CDR3 has 14 amino acids. Germline V lookup: CDR1 SEHNR, CDR2 FQNEAQ (reference sequence). Trimming cost V 4 bases and J 7 bases; bases outside gene matches: 5.

CDR3 in DNA: TGTGCCATCAGTGAGTCAGCGGGGCCCTATGAGGTGTTTTTT. Its protein product is CAISESAGPYEVFF. The rearrangement joins TRBV10-3 to TRBJ2-2; 7 nucleotides match TRBD2. The CDR3 has 14 amino acids. Germline CDR1 ENHRY, CDR2 SYGVKD. Trimming took 0 bases from V and 15 from J; bases not matched to a gene: 10.

CDR3 DNA sequence: TGTGCCAGCAGTTGGTTCGGGTCTAGATCGGAGACCCAGTACTTC. It yields the protein CASSWFGSRSETQYF. J is TRBJ2-5 and V is TRBV7-6; D not certain. The CDR3 has 15 residues. Trimming left V 6 bases short and J 5 bases short, with 19 bases between. The germline V gene encodes CDR1 SGHVS and CDR2 FNYEAQ.

The chain links TRBV29-1 to TRBJ1-2, with a tentative D call TRBD1 (5 bases). The CDR3 has 15 residues. V lost 5 bases to trimming and J lost 5 bases, with 21 bases between them. Germline loops: CDR1 SQVTM, CDR2 ANQGSEA. The CDR3 spells CSVFLTDRFDYGYTF. As DNA, the CDR3 is TGCAGCGTTTTCCTCACCGACAGATTCGATTATGGCTACACCTTC.

CDR3 nucleotide sequence: TGCGCCAGCAGCCCCAGCGGGAGCTCCGGGAATGAGCAGTTCTTC. Residues: CASSPSGSSGNEQFF. The V and J genes are TRBV5-1 and TRBJ2-1; 8 bases fit TRBD2. J lost 7 bases, V lost 4 bases, and 10 bases had no gene match. CDR3 length equals 15 residues. Germline V gene sequence: CDR1 SGHRS, CDR2 YFSETQ.

V usage is TRBV19 and J usage is TRBJ2-3; TRBD2 agrees at 9 bases. This CDR3 has 16 amino acids. Germline-derived CDR1 and CDR2 are LNHDA and SQIVND (reference sequence). The J segment lost 5 bases and the V segment lost 3 bases, leaving 9 bases of the junction unmatched. Written as DNA, the CDR3 is TGTGCCAGTAGTATCAAGCTAGCGGGATTGCTAGATACGCAGTATTTT. It encodes CASSIKLAGLLDTQYF.

The chain recombines TRBV5-6 with TRBJ1-6, with D possibly TRBD1 on 5 matching bases. With 3 bases removed from V and 9 bases from J, the gap between germline ends came to 16 bases. Germline loops: CDR1 SGHDT, CDR2 YYEEEE. There are 15 residues in the CDR3. CDR3 sequence: CASSSRELGGSPLHF. The CDR3 DNA reads as TGTGCCAGCAGCTCCAGGGAATTGGGAGGTTCACCCCTCCACTTT. The variable domain in full, completed from reference TRBV5-6 and TRBJ1-6, reads DAGVTQSPTHLIKTRGQQVTLRCSPKSGHDTVSWYQQALGQGPQFIFQYYEEEERQRGNFPDRFSGHQFPNYSSELNVNALLLGDSALYLCASSSRELGGSPLHFGNGTRLTVT.

The chain combines TRBV11-3 with TRBJ2-1; 7 bases are a match to TRBD2. CDR3 size: 16 residues. V gave up 0 bases and J gave up 7 bases; unmatched junction bases: 9. From germline, CDR1 is SGHNT and CDR2 YENEEA. CDR3 region: CASSLDLPGTTNEQFF. DNA for the CDR3: TGTGCCAGCAGCTTAGATTTACCCGGGACTACGAATGAGCAGTTCTTC.

This chain links TRBV5-1 with TRBJ2-5; perhaps TRBD1 as D (6 bases). V was shortened by 4 bases and J by 2 bases, with 15 bases between the two germline ends. This CDR3 is 15 amino acids long. The V gene's germline CDR1 is SGHRS and CDR2 YFSETQ. CDR3 coding DNA: TGCGCCAGCAGCCCTTACTCTGGACAGCAAGAGACCCAGTACTTC. Translation gives CASSPYSGQQETQYF.

Remarks on this clone: The junction does not match germline at one end; this may be a read error. The V call is TRBV7-7, the J call TRBJ2-7; tentative D call: TRBD2 (7 bases). Germline V gives CDR1 SSHAT, CDR2 FNYEAQ (reference sequence). This CDR3 is 15 amino acids long. CDR3 in DNA: TGTGCTAGCAGCTTAGCGGACGGGGGGCAGTACGAGCAGTACTTC. It translates to CASSLADGGQYEQYF.

This clone has a single count. The chain uses TRBV30 and TRBJ2-3; 7 bases are a match to TRBD1. After removal of 0 bases from V and 5 bases from J, the junction contained 8 bases not matched to a gene. The CDR3 has 15 amino acids. Germline CDR1 GTSNPN, CDR2 SVGIG (reference sequence). CDR3 protein: CAWSVTPRGLDTQYF. The DNA for the CDR3 is TGTGCCTGGAGTGTAACTCCCAGGGGGTTAGATACGCAGTATTTT. The full variable domain, its missing parts supplied by reference TRBV30 and TRBJ2-3, is SQTIHQWPATLVQPVGSPLSLECTVEGTSNPNLYWYRQAAGRGLQLLFYSVGIGQISSEVPQNLSASRPQDRQFILSSKKLLLSDSGFYLCAWSVTPRGLDTQYFGPGTRLTVL.

The chain is built from TRBV5-1 and TRBJ2-3; a possible D gene is TRBD2 (5 bases). Germline CDR1 and CDR2: SGHRS and YFSETQ. V dropped 0 bases and J dropped 4 bases, with 6 bases sitting between them. CDR3 length equals 13 residues. The CDR3 here is CASSLGGPDTQYF. CDR3 nucleotides: TGCGCCAGCAGCTTGGGAGGGCCAGATACGCAGTATTTT.

The chain joins TRBV7-2 to TRBJ1-3; D might be TRBD1 (6 bases). Germline V gene sequence: CDR1 SGHTA, CDR2 FQGNSA. This CDR3 has 14 residues. V shed 6 bases and J shed 2 bases, with 11 bases lying between them. The CDR3 DNA is TGTGCCAGCAGAAGAGGGGGACCTGGAAACACCATATATTTT. This sequence encodes CASRRGGPGNTIYF.

This clone came up once. The J gene is TRBJ1-5, the V gene TRBV6-6, with a weak D call TRBD1 (6 bases). Between the trimmed V and J ends, which lost 4 bases and 4 bases, there was a span of 8 bases. Germline lookup yields CDR1 MNHNY and CDR2 SVGAGI (reference sequence). The CDR3 has 13 amino acids. The CDR3 region has the DNA TGTGCCAGCAGTTCTACAGGGAATCAGCCCCAGCATTTT. Protein sequence: CASSSTGNQPQHF.

The chain is built from TRBV2 and TRBJ2-7; 10 bases map to TRBD1. This CDR3 comprises 12 residues. Germline V gives CDR1 SNHLY, CDR2 FYNNEI. V lost 11 bases, J lost 0 bases, and 1 base stayed unmatched. The CDR3 is CAGQGDSYEQYF. In DNA, the CDR3 is TGTGCCGGACAGGGGGACTCCTACGAGCAGTACTTC.